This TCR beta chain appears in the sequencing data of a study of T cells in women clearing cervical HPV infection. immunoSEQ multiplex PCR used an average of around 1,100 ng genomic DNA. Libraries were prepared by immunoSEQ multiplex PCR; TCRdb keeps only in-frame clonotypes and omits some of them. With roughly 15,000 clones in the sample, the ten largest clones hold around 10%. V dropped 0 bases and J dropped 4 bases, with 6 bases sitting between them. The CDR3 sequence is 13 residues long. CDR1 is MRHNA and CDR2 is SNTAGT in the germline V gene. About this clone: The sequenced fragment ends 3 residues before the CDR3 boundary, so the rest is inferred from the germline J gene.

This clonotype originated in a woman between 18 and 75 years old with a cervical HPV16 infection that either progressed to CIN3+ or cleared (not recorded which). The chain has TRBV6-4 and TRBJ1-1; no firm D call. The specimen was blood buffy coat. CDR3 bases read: TGTGCCAGCAGTGACTCCCGCGGCACTGAA. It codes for CASSDSRGTE. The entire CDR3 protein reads CASSDSRGTEAFF.